The 27 T cell receptor beta chains in this list originate from one sample, sequenced in a study of breast tumors, draining lymph nodes, adjacent tissues (TCRdb year 2016). Lymph node samples were obtained from the axillary draining lymph nodes of breast cancer patients. The library was produced with multiplex PCR. Sequenced on an Illumina HiSeq 2000. Through fastp at Q25 and MiXCR, TCRdb rebuilt clones from the public reads, retaining in-frame beta chains. Every CDR3 protein is listed once, alongside the most common genes and DNA of its rows. The sample table shows about 130,000 distinct CDR3 sequences, and about 20% are seen once. Of the sample, 2.2% falls within the top ten clones. The sample taken for sequencing was axillary lymph node tissue. These receptors were collected from a female donor with breast cancer. Some clones in this sample may be carry-over from other donors' samples.

A note on this clonotype: Germline and junction disagree at one end, which may indicate a read error. V is TRBV7-3 and J is TRBJ2-3, with no clear D. The length of the CDR3 is 13 residues. Germline V gene sequence: CDR1 SGHTA, CDR2 FQGTGA. The CDR3, as DNA: TGTGCCAGCAGCTTAGATCCCACAGATGCGCAGTATTTT. Encoded protein: CASSLDPTDAQYF.

Comments on this clonotype: A much larger clone lies a single base off, so this may be a read error. The chain recombines TRBV7-2 with TRBJ2-3; the D gene is possibly TRBD1 (6 bases). Trimming removed 3 bases at V and 8 bases at J, with 18 bases between. The germline gives CDR1 SGHTA, CDR2 FQGNSA. This CDR3 is 15 amino acids long. CDR3 sequence: CASSFRDPGVGTQYF. CDR3 coding DNA: TGTGCCAGCAGCTTCCGGGACCCAGGGGTAGGTACGCAGTATTTT.

This clonotype was seen ten or more times. For the CDR3, the DNA is TGTGCCAGCACCTTTACGACAGGGGGCGCGTACAATGAGCAGTTCTTC. The encoded protein is CASTFTTGGAYNEQFF. The chain recombines TRBV6-1 with TRBJ2-1; 10 bases agree with TRBD1. CDR1 and CDR2 (germline): MNHNS, SASEGT. The CDR3 is 16 residues long. The trim removed 7 bases at V and 4 bases at J, leaving 10 bases unmatched.

Concerning this clonotype: A much larger clone differs by one base, so this may be a read error. This rearrangement joins TRBV29-1 to TRBJ2-2; perhaps TRBD1 as D (5 bases). Germline V gives CDR1 SQVTM, CDR2 ANQGSEA. The CDR3 is made up of 14 amino acids. Trimming took 5 bases from V and 6 from J, leaving 16 bases between them. The CDR3 coding sequence is TGCAGCGTTTTGTTAGGGGAAGGGGCCGGGGAGCTGTTTTTT. Protein product: CSVLLGEGAGELFF.

This clonotype was counted ten times or more. The chain employs TRBV19 and TRBJ2-2, with 12 bases lining up with TRBD1. Looked up from germline, CDR1 is LNHDA and CDR2 is SQIVND (reference sequence). The V segment lost 7 bases and the J segment 9 bases; nucleotides outside the gene matches: 6. The CDR3 consists of 14 residues. The CDR3 nucleotides read TGTGCCAGTAAGGGGACAGGGGGCTTCCGGGAGCTGTTTTTT. This encodes CASKGTGGFRELFF. The full variable domain, its missing parts supplied by reference TRBV19 and TRBJ2-2, is DGGITQSPKYLFRKEGQNVTLSCEQNLNHDAMYWYRQDPGQGLRLIYYSQIVNDFQKGDIAEGYSVSREKKESFPLTVTSAQKNPTAFYLCASKGTGGFRELFFGEGSRLTVL.

In this sample, this clonotype turned up many times. The chain uses TRBV28 and TRBJ2-1; 9 positions agree with TRBD1. Germline V gives CDR1 MDHEN, CDR2 SYDVKM. Trimming removed 8 bases from V and 5 bases from J; junction bases left unmatched: 4. The CDR3 has 13 residues. In DNA form, the CDR3 reads TGTGCCAGCTGGGACAGGGACAACAATGAGCAGTTCTTC. As protein: CASWDRDNNEQFF.

This chain connects TRBV7-2 to TRBJ2-3; 11 bases are shared with TRBD2. Trimming took 3 bases from V and 2 from J; bases not matched to a gene: 4. The CDR3 totals 16 residues. Germline lookup yields CDR1 SGHTA and CDR2 FQGNSA. The CDR3 DNA sequence: TGTGCCAGCAGCTTCCTAGCGGGAGGTCTCACAGATACGCAGTATTTT. It yields the protein CASSFLAGGLTDTQYF.

Note on this clonotype: This sequence may be a read error, since a much larger clone differs from it by one base. In DNA form, the CDR3 reads TGCGCCAGCAGCTTGGAAAAGGGACTTGACTATGGCTACACCTTC. Translating gives CASSLEKGLDYGYTF. The chain links TRBV5-1 to TRBJ1-2, with D possibly TRBD1 on 5 matching bases. Trimming left V 0 bases short and J 3 bases short, with 12 bases between. Germline V gene sequence: CDR1 SGHRS, CDR2 YFSETQ. The CDR3 extends over 15 amino acids.

Points on this clonotype: Given a much more abundant clone one base away, this may be a read error. The chain employs TRBV18 and TRBJ2-3; possible D gene TRBD1, 5 bases. Near its end, the DNA agrees better with TRBJ1-5, so the J call may be wrong. Germline CDR1 is KGHSH and CDR2 is LQKENI. The CDR3 sequence is 17 residues long. The CDR3 loop is CASSPERGSGSTDTQHF. The DNA of the CDR3 is TGTGCCAGCTCACCAGAGAGGGGATCGGGAAGCACAGATACGCAGCATTTT.

This clonotype was seen at least ten times. The chain is built from TRBV20-1 and TRBJ2-7; possible D gene TRBD1, 5 bases. Per germline, CDR1 DFQATT and CDR2 SNEGSKA (reference sequence). The CDR3 is 11 residues long. Trimming took off 5 bases at V and 5 bases at J, with 10 bases between the two ends. For the CDR3, the DNA is TGCAGTGCTGATGACAGTCACGAGCAGTACTTC. Its protein product is CSADDSHEQYF.

On this clonotype itself: The junction differs from germline at one of its ends, possibly a read error. The CDR3 DNA follows: TGTGCCGGCAGCTTAGAGGGGATGGATGAGCAGTTCTTC. Its translation: CAGSLEGMDEQFF. V and J are TRBV11-2 and TRBJ2-1, with D perhaps being TRBD1 or TRBD2 (5 bases each). There are 13 residues in the CDR3. Germline V gives CDR1 SGHAT, CDR2 FQNNGV. Variable domain in full (rest from reference TRBV11-2 and TRBJ2-1): EAGVAQSPRYKIIEKRQSVAFWCNPISGHATLYWYQQILGQGPKLLIQFQNNGVVDDSQLPKDRFSAERLKGVDSTLKIQPAKLEDSAVYLCAGSLEGMDEQFFGPGTRLTVL.

Ten or more counts support this clonotype. CDR3 sequence reads: CSAMDLTSNQPQHF. The CDR3 DNA follows: TGCAGTGCTATGGACCTAACCAGCAATCAGCCCCAGCATTTT. V usage is TRBV20-1 and J usage is TRBJ1-5; D is uncertain. Trimming cost V 4 bases and J 1 base, with 11 bases left between them. Germline V gene data show CDR1 as DFQATT and CDR2 as SNEGSKA (reference sequence). This CDR3 is built from 14 residues.

J is TRBJ1-1 and V is TRBV7-9; D ambiguous. The germline V gene has CDR1 SEHNR and CDR2 FQNEAQ (reference sequence). Trimming took 2 bases from V and 4 from J, leaving 2 bases between them. CDR3 length: 11 amino acids. CDR3 DNA: TGTGCCAGCAGCTTAACCACTGAAGCTTTCTTT. Translation: CASSLTTEAFF.

The chain carries TRBV5-1 and TRBJ2-3; D perhaps matches TRBD1 (5 bases). Trimming removed 0 bases from V and 0 bases from J, with 17 bases in between. The CDR3 is made up of 18 amino acids. Germline CDR1 and CDR2: SGHRS and YFSETQ. The CDR3 loop reads CASSLGQYLDPSTDTQYF. The CDR3 bases are TGCGCCAGCAGCTTGGGACAGTACCTCGACCCTAGCACAGATACGCAGTATTTT.

This clonotype was picked up many times. The chain is built from TRBV7-2 and TRBJ2-7; 7 nucleotides align to TRBD1. The CDR3 spans 15 residues. The junction had 6 bases not matched to a gene; V was cut back by 2 bases and J by 2 bases. Germline V gene sequence: CDR1 SGHTA, CDR2 FQGNSA. The CDR3 DNA is TGTGCCAGCAGCTTATGGAGGACAGGCGCCTACGAGCAGTACTTC. It yields the protein CASSLWRTGAYEQYF.

In this sample, this clonotype turned up many times. This sequence joins TRBV18 and TRBJ1-6; unclear D gene. The CDR3 is 13 residues long. The ends were cut back, 1 base at V and 8 bases at J, with 6 bases in the middle. The germline gives CDR1 KGHSH, CDR2 LQKENI. CDR3 DNA: TGTGCCAGCTCACCACGGCGGGATTCACCCCTCCACTTT. Encoded protein: CASSPRRDSPLHF. The full variable domain, with the rest looked up from reference TRBV18 and TRBJ1-6, is NAGVMQNPRHLVRRRGQEARLRCSPMKGHSHVYWYRQLPEEGLKFMVYLQKENIIDESGMPKERFSAEFPKEGPSILRIQQVVRGDSAAYFCASSPRRDSPLHFGNGTRLTVT.

In its sample, this clonotype was seen many times. The genes are TRBV7-2 and TRBJ2-2; D perhaps matches TRBD1 (6 bases). The germline gives CDR1 SGHTA, CDR2 FQGNSA. The CDR3 spans 15 residues. Trimming removed 1 base from V and 5 bases from J, with 11 bases in between. CDR3 DNA sequence: TGTGCCAGCAGCTTAGGGGCAGGGGCAACCGGGGAGCTGTTTTTT. The encoded protein is CASSLGAGATGELFF. The full variable domain, rest sourced from reference TRBV7-2 and TRBJ2-2, is GAGVSQSPSNKVTEKGKDVELRCDPISGHTALYWYRQSLGQGLEFLIYFQGNSAPDKSGLPSDRFSAERTGGSVSTLTIQRTQQEDSAVYLCASSLGAGATGELFFGEGSRLTVL.

This clonotype was seen many times. The genes are TRBV4-2 and TRBJ2-5; 12 bases fit TRBD2. Trimming removed 2 bases from V and 4 bases from J; junction bases left unmatched: 8. The CDR3 sequence is 17 residues long. Germline V gene sequence: CDR1 LGHNA, CDR2 YNFKEQ. CDR3 nucleotides: TGTGCCAGCAGCCAAAACAGACTAGCGGGAGTCCCAGAGACCCAGTACTTC. It specifies CASSQNRLAGVPETQYF.

This clonotype has at least ten counts. The V call is TRBV6-5, the J call TRBJ2-5, with 8 bases fitting TRBD1. Germline lookup yields CDR1 MNHEY and CDR2 SVGAGI. V shed 6 bases and J 4 bases; nucleotides not matched to a gene: 7. This CDR3 is 14 amino acids long. CDR3 amino acids: CASSYARGLETQYF. In nucleotides, the CDR3 is TGTGCCAGCAGCTACGCCAGGGGGCTAGAGACCCAGTACTTC.

This clonotype has a count of ten or more. The chain employs TRBV6-6 and TRBJ2-7, with TRBD1 as a possible D gene (5 bases). The CDR3 has 14 residues. From germline, CDR1 is MNHNY and CDR2 SVGAGI (reference sequence). Trimming took 7 bases from V and 3 from J, leaving 16 bases between them. The CDR3 DNA is TGTGCCAGCACCCCCGCCAGGGCCGGCTACGAGCAGTACTTC. Its protein product is CASTPARAGYEQYF.

Many counts were recorded for this clonotype. V is TRBV24-1 and J is TRBJ2-3; D may be TRBD1 (6 bases). Germline CDR1 is KGHDR and CDR2 is SFDVKD. Trimming removed 10 bases at V and 2 bases at J, with 9 bases between. The CDR3 is made up of 12 amino acids. The CDR3 loop is CATGQATDTQYF. CDR3 DNA sequence: TGTGCCACGGGACAAGCCACAGATACGCAGTATTTT.

This clonotype was found many times. V is TRBV19 and J is TRBJ2-7, with D uncertain. The germline CDR1 and CDR2 sequences are LNHDA and SQIVND (reference sequence). CDR3 size: 13 residues. V was trimmed by 4 bases and J by 0 bases, leaving 7 bases between them. The CDR3 region is CASSTGHSYEQYF. Written as DNA, the CDR3 is TGTGCCAGTAGTACGGGTCACTCCTACGAGCAGTACTTC.

This clonotype has at least ten counts. This rearrangement joins TRBV20-1 to TRBJ2-3; D may match TRBD1 or TRBD2 (5 bases each). The ends were cut back, 3 bases at V and 0 bases at J, with 10 bases in the middle. Germline V gene lookup returns CDR1 DFQATT and CDR2 SNEGSKA (reference sequence). The CDR3 covers 14 residues. This chain's CDR3 is CSASGDASTDTQYF. Written as DNA, the CDR3 is TGCAGTGCTAGCGGGGACGCTAGCACAGATACGCAGTATTTT.

Many counts were recorded for this clonotype. The chain has TRBV10-2 and TRBJ2-7, with D hard to call. Germline-derived CDR1 and CDR2 are WSHSY and SAAADI. This CDR3 contains 12 residues. V lost 8 bases to trimming and J lost 0 bases, with 8 bases between them. The CDR3: CASGVGSYEQYF. DNA of the CDR3: TGCGCCAGCGGGGTCGGCTCCTACGAGCAGTACTTC.

This clonotype was counted at least ten times. The chain employs TRBV4-2 and TRBJ2-5, with D perhaps TRBD2 (5 bases). V lost 1 base and J 5 bases, leaving 11 bases between the germline ends. CDR1 and CDR2 from the germline V gene are LGHNA and YNFKEQ. The CDR3 has 14 residues. CDR3: CASSQGVGGETQYF. The CDR3 nucleotides read TGTGCCAGCAGCCAAGGGGTAGGCGGGGAGACCCAGTACTTC.

A word on this clonotype: A read error may be the cause here, since a much bigger clone is one base away. Without the conserved terminal phenylalanine or tryptophan, this CDR3 likely stems from a read error. CDR3 DNA: TGTGCCAGCAGTGGCTACGAGCAGTACCTC. It is translated as CASSGYEQYL. This sequence joins TRBV6-1 and TRBJ2-7; D call uncertain. Germline CDR1 is MNHNS and CDR2 is SASEGT. Trimming took off 4 bases at V and 3 bases at J, with 1 base between the two ends. This CDR3 spans 10 amino acids.

This clonotype was seen ten or more times. The chain links TRBV19 to TRBJ2-7, with D tentatively TRBD2 (6 bases). The germline V gene has CDR1 LNHDA and CDR2 SQIVND (reference sequence). The ends were cut back, 6 bases at V and 1 base at J, with 16 bases in the middle. The CDR3 spans 15 residues. CDR3 in DNA: TGTGCCAGTAGAAACACAAGGGACTCTTCCTACGAGCAGTACTTC. Translated, it gives CASRNTRDSSYEQYF.